This entry describes one T cell receptor beta chain. Its antigen is currently unknown. The data were obtained in a study of response to subunit inactivated influenza vaccine. The CDR3 has 15 amino acids. CDR1 is SQVTM and CDR2 is ANQGSEA in the germline V gene. Trimming removed 5 bases from V and 0 bases from J; junction bases left unmatched: 6. Regarding the study as a whole: Each seasonal influenza vaccination, the authors suggested, recruits few new T cells.

MiXCR was run by TCRdb on the RT-PCR reads, yielding one entry per CDR3 protein. Of about 540,000 distinct CDR3 sequences listed, 20% to 25% are singletons. Another study also made use of these data, one on T cells expressing NK-cell markers. Per that paper: Researchers built TCR beta cDNA using 5'RACE template switching with UMIs. The authors derived TCR beta repertoires from sorted CD3+CD56+NKG2C+, CD3+CD56+NKG2C- and CD3+CD56-NKG2C+ T cells. Each of 6 or 7 donors carried dominant NKG2C+ clonotypes accounting for roughly 1.0-7.5% of CD8+ T cells.

The receptor's source is a man aged 50 or older who received an inactivated influenza vaccine. This chain joins TRBV29-1 and TRBJ2-3, with 9 bases matching TRBD2. The starting material was CD4+ T cells sorted from PBMCs, obtained 11 to 12 days after vaccination. CDR3 protein: CSVSAGGTSTDTQYF. In DNA form, the CDR3 reads TGCAGCGTTTCTGCGGGAGGGACTAGCACAGATACGCAGTATTTT.